The 11 T cell receptor beta chains reported below all come from one sample, sequenced in a study of shared clonotypes between healthy human individuals (dated by TCRdb to the early 2020s). The method behind the library was the immunoSEQ multiplex PCR assay. TCRdb retrieved this table from immuneACCESS and kept in-frame rearrangements only. Not all clones are present; in checked studies, unresolved V genes account for under half, and no reason is known for the remainder. The sample includes 850,000 to 1,200,000 clones, with approximately 76% observed a single time. Clones ranked in the top ten supply approximately 1.5% of the sample. The sample comprised memory CD4+ T cells sorted from blood. The cell subset or site label, as the study defines it: CD45RA-negative fraction. All receptors derive from a man aged 18 to 35 in good health.

This clone has at least ten counts. This chain links TRBV11-2 with TRBJ2-1, with 9 bases that match TRBD2. The J segment lost 3 bases and the V segment lost 4 bases, leaving 4 bases of the junction unmatched. The V gene's germline CDR1 is SGHAT and CDR2 FQNNGV. There are 15 residues in the CDR3. As DNA, the CDR3 is TGTGCCAGCAGCTACGGACTAGCGAGCTACAATGAGCAGTTCTTC. It specifies CASSYGLASYNEQFF.

This clone showed up just a few times. The chain couples TRBV7-9 to TRBJ2-3; 8 positions agree with TRBD2. The CDR3 runs to 14 residues. Per the germline V gene, CDR1 is SEHNR and CDR2 is FQNEAQ (reference sequence). Trimming removed 6 bases from V and 1 base from J; junction bases left unmatched: 3. In DNA form, the CDR3 reads TGTGCCAGCAGGCGGGGGGACCGCACAGATACGCAGTATTTT. Protein: CASRRGDRTDTQYF.

Of note for this clone: Other DNA variants within this sample encode the same CDR3. The rearrangement uses TRBV5-1 and TRBJ2-2; 11 bases align to TRBD1. With V trimmed by 3 bases and J by 1 base, 2 bases remained unmatched. Germline loops: CDR1 SGHRS, CDR2 YFSETQ. The CDR3 length is 16 residues. The CDR3 coding sequence is TGCGCCAGCAGCTCGGGGACAGGGGGGAACACCGGGGAGCTGTTTTTT. Protein: CASSSGTGGNTGELFF.

The V gene is TRBV5-6, the J gene TRBJ2-3; D may be TRBD1 (6 bases). The CDR3 covers 15 residues. The V end lost 4 bases, the J end lost 2 bases, and 14 bases lay between the germline ends. In germline, CDR1 is SGHDT, CDR2 YYEEEE. CDR3 coding DNA: TGTGCCAGCAGCGCCCGACAGGCTTCCACAGATACGCAGTATTTT. It translates to CASSARQASTDTQYF.

V usage is TRBV6-4 and J usage is TRBJ1-2; D is undetermined. V was cut by 1 base and J by 6 bases, with 24 bases left in between. CDR3 length: 18 amino acids. Germline CDR1 is MRHNA and CDR2 is SNTAGT. The CDR3 here is CASSDFLSPSLLSDGYTF. CDR3 nucleotide sequence: TGTGCCAGCAGTGACTTTCTATCTCCAAGCCTGCTAAGTGATGGCTACACCTTC.

About this clone itself: Given the absence of the conserved phenylalanine or tryptophan at the CDR3 end, a read error is likely. The DNA is omitted, as the CDR3 cannot be located on it reliably, and the CDR3 follows TCRdb's listing. This chain's CDR3 is CSAGWGLV. The V gene is TRBV20-1, the J gene TRBJ1-2; the D call in the table, TRBD1, was not verified against the DNA. Germline CDR1 and CDR2: DFQATT and SNEGSKA (reference sequence). From its first to its last residue, the CDR3 has 8 amino acids.

The chain employs TRBV7-9 and TRBJ2-3; the D call may be TRBD1 or TRBD2 (7 bases each). CDR3 size: 13 residues. Germline lookup yields CDR1 SEHNR and CDR2 FQNEAQ (reference sequence). Trimming took 4 bases from V and 9 from J, leaving 14 bases between them. The CDR3: CASSSAGQPTQYF. CDR3 sequence (DNA): TGTGCCAGCAGCTCAGCGGGACAGCCAACGCAGTATTTT.

This chain links TRBV28 with TRBJ2-7; D unclear. Trimming stripped 5 bases from V and 2 bases from J, with 10 bases between. The CDR3 is 13 residues long. CDR1 and CDR2 from the germline V gene are MDHEN and SYDVKM. CDR3 protein: CASSPVVPYEQYF. For the CDR3, the DNA is TGTGCCAGCAGTCCGGTGGTACCCTACGAGCAGTACTTC.

This chain connects TRBV18 to TRBJ2-1, with 12 bases matching TRBD2. The V gene's germline CDR1 is KGHSH and CDR2 LQKENI. The CDR3 is 15 residues long. The V gene end was trimmed by 2 bases and the J gene end by 9 bases; junction bases not matched to a gene: 5. CDR3 DNA: TGTGCCAGCTCACCAGCTAGCGGGGGGGCCGGTGAGCAGTTCTTC. This translates into CASSPASGGAGEQFF.

In this sample, this clone turned up a few times. The chain uses TRBV30 and TRBJ2-3; 9 bases match TRBD2. CDR3 size: 15 residues. With V trimmed by 2 bases and J by 3 bases, 6 bases remained unmatched. Germline assignment: CDR1 GTSNPN and CDR2 SVGIG (reference sequence). The chain's CDR3 is CAWSRLAGTTDTQYF. CDR3 sequence (DNA): TGTGCCTGGAGTAGGCTAGCGGGGACGACAGATACGCAGTATTTT.

In its sample, this clone was seen a few times. This rearrangement joins TRBV7-2 to TRBJ2-7; 16 positions agree with TRBD2. The germline CDR1 and CDR2 sequences are SGHTA and FQGNSA. This CDR3 comprises 19 residues. J gave up 1 base and V 5 bases, and 11 bases lay outside the gene matches. The CDR3 DNA follows: TGTGCCAGCAGCCCAGGGACTAGCGGGAGGGCCCGGCGATCCTACGAGCAGTACTTC. This sequence encodes CASSPGTSGRARRSYEQYF.